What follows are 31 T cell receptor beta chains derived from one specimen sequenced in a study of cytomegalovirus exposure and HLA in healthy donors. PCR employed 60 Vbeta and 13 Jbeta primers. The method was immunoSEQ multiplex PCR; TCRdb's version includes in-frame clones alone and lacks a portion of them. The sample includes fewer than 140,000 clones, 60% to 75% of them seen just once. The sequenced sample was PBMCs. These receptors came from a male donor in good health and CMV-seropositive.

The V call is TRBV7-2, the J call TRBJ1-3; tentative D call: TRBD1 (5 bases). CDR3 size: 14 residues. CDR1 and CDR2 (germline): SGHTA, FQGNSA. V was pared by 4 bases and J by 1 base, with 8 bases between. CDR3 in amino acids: CASSSGGSGNTIYF. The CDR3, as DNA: TGTGCCAGCAGCTCCGGGGGTTCTGGAAACACCATATATTTT.

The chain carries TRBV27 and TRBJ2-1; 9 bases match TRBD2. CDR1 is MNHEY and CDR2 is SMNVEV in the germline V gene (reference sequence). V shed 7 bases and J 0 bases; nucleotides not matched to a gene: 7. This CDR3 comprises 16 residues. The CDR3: CASTILAGSSYNEQFF. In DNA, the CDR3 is TGTGCCAGCACCATTCTAGCGGGGAGCTCCTACAATGAGCAGTTCTTC.

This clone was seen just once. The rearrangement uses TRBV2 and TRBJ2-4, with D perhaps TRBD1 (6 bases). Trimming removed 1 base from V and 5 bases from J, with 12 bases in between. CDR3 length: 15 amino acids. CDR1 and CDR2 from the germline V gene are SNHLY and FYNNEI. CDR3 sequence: CASSEEQGRQNIQYF. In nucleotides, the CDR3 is TGTGCCAGCAGTGAAGAACAGGGCAGACAAAACATTCAGTACTTC.

CDR3 in amino acids: CASSQEHYEQYF. The CDR3 region has the DNA TGTGCCAGCAGTCAAGAACACTACGAGCAGTACTTC. This chain links TRBV28 with TRBJ2-7; D remains unclear. Germline CDR1 is MDHEN and CDR2 is SYDVKM. The CDR3 has 12 residues. The V end lost 5 bases, the J end lost 3 bases, and 8 bases lay between the germline ends.

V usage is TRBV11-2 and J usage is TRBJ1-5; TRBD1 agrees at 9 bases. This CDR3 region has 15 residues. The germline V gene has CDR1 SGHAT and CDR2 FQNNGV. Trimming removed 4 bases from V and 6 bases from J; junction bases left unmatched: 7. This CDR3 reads CASSSGTGLSQPQHF. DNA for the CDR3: TGTGCCAGCAGCTCCGGGACAGGGCTGAGTCAGCCCCAGCATTTT.

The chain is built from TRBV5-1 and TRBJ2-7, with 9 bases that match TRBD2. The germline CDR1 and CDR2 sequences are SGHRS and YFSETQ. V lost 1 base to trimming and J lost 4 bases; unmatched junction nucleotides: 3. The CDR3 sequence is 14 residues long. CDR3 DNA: TGCGCCAGCAGCTTGCTCGCGGGAGGGTACGAGCAGTACTTC. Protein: CASSLLAGGYEQYF.

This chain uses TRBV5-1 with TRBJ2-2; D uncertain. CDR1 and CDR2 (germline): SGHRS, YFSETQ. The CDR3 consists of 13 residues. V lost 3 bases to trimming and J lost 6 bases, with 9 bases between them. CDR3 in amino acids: CASSSSRSGELFF. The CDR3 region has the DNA TGCGCCAGCAGCTCCTCTAGATCCGGGGAGCTGTTTTTT. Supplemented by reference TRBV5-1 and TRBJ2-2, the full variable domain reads KAGVTQTPRYLIKTRGQQVTLSCSPISGHRSVSWYQQTPGQGLQFLFEYFSETQRNKGNFPGRFSGRQFSNSRSEMNVSTLELGDSALYLCASSSSRSGELFFGEGSRLTVL.

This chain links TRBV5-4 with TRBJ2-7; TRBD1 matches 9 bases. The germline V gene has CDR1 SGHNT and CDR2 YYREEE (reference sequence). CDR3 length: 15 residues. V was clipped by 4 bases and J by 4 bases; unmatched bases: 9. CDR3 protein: CASSLPGQGVYEQYF. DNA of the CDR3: TGTGCCAGCAGCCTACCGGGACAGGGAGTTTACGAGCAGTACTTC.

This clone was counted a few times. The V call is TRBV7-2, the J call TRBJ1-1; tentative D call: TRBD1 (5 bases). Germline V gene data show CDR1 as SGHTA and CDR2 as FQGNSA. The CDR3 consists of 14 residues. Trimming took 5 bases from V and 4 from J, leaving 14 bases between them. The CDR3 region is CASSARERGTEAFF. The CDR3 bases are TGTGCCAGCAGCGCCCGGGAGAGGGGCACTGAAGCTTTCTTT. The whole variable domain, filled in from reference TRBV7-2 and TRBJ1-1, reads GAGVSQSPSNKVTEKGKDVELRCDPISGHTALYWYRQSLGQGLEFLIYFQGNSAPDKSGLPSDRFSAERTGGSVSTLTIQRTQQEDSAVYLCASSARERGTEAFFGQGTRLTVV.

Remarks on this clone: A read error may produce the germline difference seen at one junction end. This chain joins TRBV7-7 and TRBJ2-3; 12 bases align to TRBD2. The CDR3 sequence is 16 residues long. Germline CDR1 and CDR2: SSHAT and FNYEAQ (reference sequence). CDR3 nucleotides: TGTGCTAGCAGCTTAGGGCTAGCGGGAGGGGCAGATACGCAGTATTTT. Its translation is CASSLGLAGGADTQYF.

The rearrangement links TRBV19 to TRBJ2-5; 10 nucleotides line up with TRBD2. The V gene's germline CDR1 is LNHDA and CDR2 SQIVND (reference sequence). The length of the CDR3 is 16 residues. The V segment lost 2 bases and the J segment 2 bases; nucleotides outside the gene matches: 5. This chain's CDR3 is CASSISSGGYQETQYF. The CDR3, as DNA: TGTGCCAGTAGTATATCTAGCGGGGGATATCAAGAGACCCAGTACTTC.

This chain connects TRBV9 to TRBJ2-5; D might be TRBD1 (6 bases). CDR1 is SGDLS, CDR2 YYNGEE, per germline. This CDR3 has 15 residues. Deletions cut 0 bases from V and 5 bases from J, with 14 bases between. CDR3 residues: CASSVVQGGVETQYF. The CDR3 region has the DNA TGTGCCAGCAGCGTAGTACAGGGTGGGGTGGAGACCCAGTACTTC.

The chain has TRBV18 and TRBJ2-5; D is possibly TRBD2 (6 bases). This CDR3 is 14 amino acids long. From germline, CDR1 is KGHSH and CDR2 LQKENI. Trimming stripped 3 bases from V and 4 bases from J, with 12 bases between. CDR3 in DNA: TGTGCCAGCTCACCTAGACTAGAGGGAGAGACCCAGTACTTC. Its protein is CASSPRLEGETQYF.

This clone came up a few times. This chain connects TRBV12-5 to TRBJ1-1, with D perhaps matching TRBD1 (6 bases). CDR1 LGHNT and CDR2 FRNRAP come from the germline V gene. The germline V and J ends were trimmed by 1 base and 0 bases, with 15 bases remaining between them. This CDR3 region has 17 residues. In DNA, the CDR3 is TGTGCTAGTGGTTTGGACAGGGTCCATCAGGTGAACACTGAAGCTTTCTTT. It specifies CASGLDRVHQVNTEAFF.

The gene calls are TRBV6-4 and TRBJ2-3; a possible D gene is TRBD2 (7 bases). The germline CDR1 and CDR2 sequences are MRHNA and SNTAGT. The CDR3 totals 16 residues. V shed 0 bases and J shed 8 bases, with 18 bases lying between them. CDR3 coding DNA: TGTGCCAGCAGTGACTCCATGGGGGGGGGCCGCCTTACGCAGTATTTT. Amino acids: CASSDSMGGGRLTQYF.

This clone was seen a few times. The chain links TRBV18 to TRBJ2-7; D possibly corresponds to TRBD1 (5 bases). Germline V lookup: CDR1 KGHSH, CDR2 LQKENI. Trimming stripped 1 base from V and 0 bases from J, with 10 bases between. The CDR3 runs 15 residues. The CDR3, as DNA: TGTGCCAGCTCACCACTCGGCAGGGACTCCTACGAGCAGTACTTC. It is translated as CASSPLGRDSYEQYF.

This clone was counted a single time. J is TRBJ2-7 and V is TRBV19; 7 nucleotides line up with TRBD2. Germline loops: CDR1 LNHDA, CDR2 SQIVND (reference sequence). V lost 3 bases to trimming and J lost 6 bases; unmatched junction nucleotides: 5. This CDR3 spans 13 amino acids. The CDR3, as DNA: TGTGCCAGTAGTATGGGGGACTATCGCGAGCAGTACTTC. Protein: CASSMGDYREQYF.

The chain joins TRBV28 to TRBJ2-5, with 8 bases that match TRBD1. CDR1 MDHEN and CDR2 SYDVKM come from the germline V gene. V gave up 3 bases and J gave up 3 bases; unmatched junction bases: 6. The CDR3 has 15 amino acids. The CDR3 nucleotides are TGTGCCAGCAGTTTCCCAGGACAGGGTGAAGAGACCCAGTACTTC. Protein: CASSFPGQGEETQYF.

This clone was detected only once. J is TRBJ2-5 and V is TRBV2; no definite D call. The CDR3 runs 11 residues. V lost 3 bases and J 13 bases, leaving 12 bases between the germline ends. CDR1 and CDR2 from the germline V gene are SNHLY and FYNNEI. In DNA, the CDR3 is TGTGCCAGCAGTGAGTTTAGAATTTTGTACTTC. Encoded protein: CASSEFRILYF.

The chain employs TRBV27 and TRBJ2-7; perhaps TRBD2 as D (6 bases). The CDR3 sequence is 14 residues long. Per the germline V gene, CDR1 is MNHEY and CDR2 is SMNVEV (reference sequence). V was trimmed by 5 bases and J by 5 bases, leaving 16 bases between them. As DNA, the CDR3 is TGTGCCAGCAGTGTGGCCACGGAGGGGCACGAGCAGTACTTC. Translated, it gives CASSVATEGHEQYF.

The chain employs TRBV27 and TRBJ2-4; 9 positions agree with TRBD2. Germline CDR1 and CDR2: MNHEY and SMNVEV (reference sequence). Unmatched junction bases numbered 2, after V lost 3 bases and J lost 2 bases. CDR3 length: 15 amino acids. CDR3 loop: CASSLAGGPKNIQYF. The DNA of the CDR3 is TGTGCCAGCAGTTTGGCGGGGGGGCCCAAAAACATTCAGTACTTC.

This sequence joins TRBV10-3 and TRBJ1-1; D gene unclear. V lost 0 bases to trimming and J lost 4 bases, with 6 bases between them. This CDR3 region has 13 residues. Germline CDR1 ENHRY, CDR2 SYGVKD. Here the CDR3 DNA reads TGTGCCATCAGTGAGTCCCCGGGCACTGAAGCTTTCTTT. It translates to CAISESPGTEAFF.

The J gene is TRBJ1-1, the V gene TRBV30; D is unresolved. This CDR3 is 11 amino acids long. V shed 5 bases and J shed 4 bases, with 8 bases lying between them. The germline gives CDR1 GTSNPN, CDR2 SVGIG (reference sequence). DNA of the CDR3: TGTGCCTGGGACTTTGGCACTGAAGCTTTCTTT. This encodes CAWDFGTEAFF.

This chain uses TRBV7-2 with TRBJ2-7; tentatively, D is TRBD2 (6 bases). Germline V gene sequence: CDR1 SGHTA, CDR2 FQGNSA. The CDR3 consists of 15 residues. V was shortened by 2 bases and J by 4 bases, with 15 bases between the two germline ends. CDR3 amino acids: CASSLNRMEGYEQYF. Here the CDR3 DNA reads TGTGCCAGCAGCTTAAATCGGATGGAGGGATACGAGCAGTACTTC.

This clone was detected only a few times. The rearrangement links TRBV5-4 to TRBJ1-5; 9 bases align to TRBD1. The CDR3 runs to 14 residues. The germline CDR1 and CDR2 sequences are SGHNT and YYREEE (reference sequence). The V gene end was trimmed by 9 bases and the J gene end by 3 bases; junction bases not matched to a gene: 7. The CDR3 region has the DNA TGTGCCATGAAGGGACAGGGATCCAATCAGCCCCAGCATTTT. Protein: CAMKGQGSNQPQHF.

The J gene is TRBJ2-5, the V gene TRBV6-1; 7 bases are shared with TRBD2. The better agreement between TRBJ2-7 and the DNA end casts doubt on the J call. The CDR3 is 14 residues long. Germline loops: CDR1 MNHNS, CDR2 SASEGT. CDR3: CASRSGTGTYEQYF. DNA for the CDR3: TGTGCCAGCAGAAGCGGGACGGGGACCTACGAGCAGTACTTC.

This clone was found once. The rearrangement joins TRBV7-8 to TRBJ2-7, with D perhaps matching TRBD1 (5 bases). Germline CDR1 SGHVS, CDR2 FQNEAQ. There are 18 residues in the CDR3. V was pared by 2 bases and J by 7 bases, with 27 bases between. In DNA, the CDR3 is TGTGCCAGCAGCTTACTTAGAGTCCCTGGCGCACACCAGGGAGAGCAGTACTTC. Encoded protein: CASSLLRVPGAHQGEQYF.

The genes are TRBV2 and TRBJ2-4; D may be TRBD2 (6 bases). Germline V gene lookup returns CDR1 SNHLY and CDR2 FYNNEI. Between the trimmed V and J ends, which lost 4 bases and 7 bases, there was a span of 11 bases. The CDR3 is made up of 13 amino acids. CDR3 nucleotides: TGTGCCAGCAGTGCCGCCCTAGCGAACATTCAGTACTTC. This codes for CASSAALANIQYF.

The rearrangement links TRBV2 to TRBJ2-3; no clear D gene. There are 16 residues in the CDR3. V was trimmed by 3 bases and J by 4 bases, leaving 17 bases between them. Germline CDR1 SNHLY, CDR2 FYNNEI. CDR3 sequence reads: CASSDYWVDGPDTQYF. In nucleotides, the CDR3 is TGTGCCAGCAGTGATTATTGGGTGGATGGGCCAGATACGCAGTATTTT.

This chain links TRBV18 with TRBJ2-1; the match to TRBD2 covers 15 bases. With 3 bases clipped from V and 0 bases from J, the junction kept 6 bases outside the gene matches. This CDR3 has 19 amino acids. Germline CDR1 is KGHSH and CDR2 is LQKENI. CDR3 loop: CASSPSGLAGGSSYNEQFF. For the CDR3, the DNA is TGTGCCAGCTCACCTAGCGGACTAGCGGGGGGGAGCTCCTACAATGAGCAGTTCTTC.

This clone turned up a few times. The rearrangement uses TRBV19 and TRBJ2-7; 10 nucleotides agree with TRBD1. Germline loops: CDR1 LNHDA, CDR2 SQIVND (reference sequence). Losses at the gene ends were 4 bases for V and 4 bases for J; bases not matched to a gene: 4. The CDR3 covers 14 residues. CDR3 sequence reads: CASSKGQGIYEQYF. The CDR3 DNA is TGTGCCAGTAGTAAGGGACAGGGGATATACGAGCAGTACTTC.